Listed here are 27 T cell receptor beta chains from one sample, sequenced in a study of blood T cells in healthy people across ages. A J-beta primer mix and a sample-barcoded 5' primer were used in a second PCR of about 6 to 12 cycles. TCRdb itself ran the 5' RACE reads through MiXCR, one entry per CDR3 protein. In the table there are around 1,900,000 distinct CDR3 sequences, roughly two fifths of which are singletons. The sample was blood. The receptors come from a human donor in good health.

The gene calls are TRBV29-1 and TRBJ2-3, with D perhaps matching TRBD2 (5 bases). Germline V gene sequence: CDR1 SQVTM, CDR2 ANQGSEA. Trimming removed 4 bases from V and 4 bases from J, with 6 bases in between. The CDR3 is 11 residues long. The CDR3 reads CSVADSDTQYF. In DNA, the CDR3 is TGCAGCGTTGCGGACTCAGATACGCAGTATTTT.

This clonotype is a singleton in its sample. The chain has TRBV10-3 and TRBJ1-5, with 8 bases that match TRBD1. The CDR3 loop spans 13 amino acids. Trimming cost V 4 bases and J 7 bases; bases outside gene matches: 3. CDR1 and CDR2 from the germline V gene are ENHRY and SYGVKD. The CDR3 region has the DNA TGTGCCATCAGTGTGGACAGGGACCAGCCCCAGCATTTT. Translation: CAISVDRDQPQHF.

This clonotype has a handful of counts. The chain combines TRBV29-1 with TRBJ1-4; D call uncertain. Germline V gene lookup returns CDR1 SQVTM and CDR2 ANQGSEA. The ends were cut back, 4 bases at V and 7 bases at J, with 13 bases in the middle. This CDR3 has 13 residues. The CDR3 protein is CSVGTLEGEKLFF. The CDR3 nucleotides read TGCAGCGTTGGGACCTTAGAAGGTGAAAAACTGTTTTTT.

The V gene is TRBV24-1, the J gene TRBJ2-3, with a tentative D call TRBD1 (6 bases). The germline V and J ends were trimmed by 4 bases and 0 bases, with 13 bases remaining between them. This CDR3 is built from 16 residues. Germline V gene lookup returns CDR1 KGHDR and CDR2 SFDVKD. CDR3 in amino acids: CATSDRRTASTDTQYF. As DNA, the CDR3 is TGTGCCACCAGTGACCGTCGGACAGCCAGCACAGATACGCAGTATTTT.

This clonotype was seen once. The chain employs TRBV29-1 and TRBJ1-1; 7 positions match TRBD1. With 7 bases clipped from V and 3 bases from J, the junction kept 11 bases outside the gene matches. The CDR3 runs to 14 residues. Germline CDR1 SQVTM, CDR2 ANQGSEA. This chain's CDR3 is CSAGAGTAYTEAFF. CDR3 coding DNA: TGCAGCGCTGGGGCCGGGACAGCTTACACTGAAGCTTTCTTT.

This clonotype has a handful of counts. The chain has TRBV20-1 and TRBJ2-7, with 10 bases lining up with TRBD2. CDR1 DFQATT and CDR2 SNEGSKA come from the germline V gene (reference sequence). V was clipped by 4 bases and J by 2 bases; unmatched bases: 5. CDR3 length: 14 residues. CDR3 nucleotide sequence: TGCAGTGCTAAAGGACTAGCGGAGCCCTACGAGCAGTACTTC. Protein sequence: CSAKGLAEPYEQYF.

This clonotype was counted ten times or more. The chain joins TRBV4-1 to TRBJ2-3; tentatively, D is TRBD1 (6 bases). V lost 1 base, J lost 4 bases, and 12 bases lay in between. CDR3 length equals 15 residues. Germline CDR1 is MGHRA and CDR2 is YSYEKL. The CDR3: CASSQVQGWADTQYF. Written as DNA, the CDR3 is TGCGCCAGCAGCCAAGTTCAGGGGTGGGCAGATACGCAGTATTTT.

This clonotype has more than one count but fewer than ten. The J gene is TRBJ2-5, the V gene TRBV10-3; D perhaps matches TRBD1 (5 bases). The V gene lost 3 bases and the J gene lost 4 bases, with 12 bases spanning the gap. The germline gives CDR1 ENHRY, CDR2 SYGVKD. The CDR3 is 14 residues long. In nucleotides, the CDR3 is TGTGCCATCAGTGACCCCGACAGCCTAGAGACCCAGTACTTC. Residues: CAISDPDSLETQYF.

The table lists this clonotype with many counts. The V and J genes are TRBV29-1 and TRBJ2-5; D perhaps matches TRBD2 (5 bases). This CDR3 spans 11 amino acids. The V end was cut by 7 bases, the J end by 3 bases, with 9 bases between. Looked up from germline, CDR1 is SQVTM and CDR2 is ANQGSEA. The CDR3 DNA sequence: TGCAGCGGGAAAGCGGAAGAGACCCAGTACTTC. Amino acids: CSGKAEETQYF.

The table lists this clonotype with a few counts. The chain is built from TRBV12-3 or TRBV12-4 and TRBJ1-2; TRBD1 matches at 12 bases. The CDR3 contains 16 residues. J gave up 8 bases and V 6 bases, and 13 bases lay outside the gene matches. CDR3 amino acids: CASSPVWGQGARGYTF. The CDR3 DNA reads TGTGCCAGCAGCCCCGTCTGGGGACAGGGGGCGAGGGGCTACACCTTC.

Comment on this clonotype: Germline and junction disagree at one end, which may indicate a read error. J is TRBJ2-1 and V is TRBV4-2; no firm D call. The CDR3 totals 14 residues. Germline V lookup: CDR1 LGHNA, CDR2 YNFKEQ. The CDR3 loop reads CTSSQDINYNEQFF. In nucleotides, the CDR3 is TGTACCAGCAGCCAAGATATAAATTACAATGAGCAGTTCTTC.

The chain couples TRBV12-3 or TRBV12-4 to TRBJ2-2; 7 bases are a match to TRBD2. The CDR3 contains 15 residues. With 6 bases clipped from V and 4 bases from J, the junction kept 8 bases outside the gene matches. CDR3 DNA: TGTGCCAGCAGGTTCCTCACGGGGGGCACCGGGGAGCTGTTTTTT. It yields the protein CASRFLTGGTGELFF.

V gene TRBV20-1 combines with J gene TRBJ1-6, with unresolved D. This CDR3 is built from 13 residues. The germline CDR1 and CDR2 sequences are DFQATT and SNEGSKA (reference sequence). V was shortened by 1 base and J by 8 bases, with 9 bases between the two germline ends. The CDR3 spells CSARGYGYSPLHF. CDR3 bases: TGCAGTGCTAGAGGGTATGGTTATTCACCCCTCCACTTT.

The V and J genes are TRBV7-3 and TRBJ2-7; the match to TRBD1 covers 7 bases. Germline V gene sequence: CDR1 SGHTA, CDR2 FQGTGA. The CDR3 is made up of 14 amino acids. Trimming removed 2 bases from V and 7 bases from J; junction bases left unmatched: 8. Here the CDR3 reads CASSLQPGGNEQYF. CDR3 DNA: TGTGCCAGCAGCTTACAGCCAGGGGGTAATGAGCAGTACTTC.

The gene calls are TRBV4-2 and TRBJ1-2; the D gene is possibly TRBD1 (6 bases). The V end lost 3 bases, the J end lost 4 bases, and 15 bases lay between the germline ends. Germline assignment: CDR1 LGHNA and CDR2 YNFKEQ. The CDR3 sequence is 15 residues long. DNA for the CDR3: TGTGCCAGCAGCCAGGCCCAGGGGACGGGCTATGGCTACACCTTC. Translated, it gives CASSQAQGTGYGYTF.

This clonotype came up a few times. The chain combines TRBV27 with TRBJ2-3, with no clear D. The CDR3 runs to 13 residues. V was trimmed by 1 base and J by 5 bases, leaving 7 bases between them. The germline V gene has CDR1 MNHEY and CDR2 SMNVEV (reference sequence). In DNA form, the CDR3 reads TGTGCCAGCAGTTTATGGATCAGAGATACGCAGTATTTT. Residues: CASSLWIRDTQYF.

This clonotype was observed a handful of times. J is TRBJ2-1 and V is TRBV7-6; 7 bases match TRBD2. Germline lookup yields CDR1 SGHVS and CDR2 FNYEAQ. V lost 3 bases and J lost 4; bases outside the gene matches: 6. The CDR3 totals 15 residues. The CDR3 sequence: CASSLERGTYNEQFF. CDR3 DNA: TGTGCCAGCAGCTTGGAGCGGGGAACATACAATGAGCAGTTCTTC.

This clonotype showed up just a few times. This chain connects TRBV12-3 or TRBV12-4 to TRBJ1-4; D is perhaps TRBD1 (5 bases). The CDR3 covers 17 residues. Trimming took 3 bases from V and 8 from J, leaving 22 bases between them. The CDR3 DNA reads TGTGCCAGCAGTTTCGAACAGGCCGTAACTTTTGGGGAAAAACTGTTTTTT. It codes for CASSFEQAVTFGEKLFF.

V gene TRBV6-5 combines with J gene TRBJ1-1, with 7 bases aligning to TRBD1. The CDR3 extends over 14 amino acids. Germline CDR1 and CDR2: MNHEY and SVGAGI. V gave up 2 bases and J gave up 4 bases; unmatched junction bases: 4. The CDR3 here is CASSYGQESTEAFF. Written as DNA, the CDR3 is TGTGCCAGCAGTTACGGACAGGAGAGCACTGAAGCTTTCTTT.

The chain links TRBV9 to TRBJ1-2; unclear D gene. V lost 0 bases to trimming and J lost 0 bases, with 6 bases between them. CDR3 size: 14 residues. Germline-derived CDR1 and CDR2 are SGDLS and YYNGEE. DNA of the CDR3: TGTGCCAGCAGCGTAGATGCAACTAACTATGGCTACACCTTC. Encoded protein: CASSVDATNYGYTF.

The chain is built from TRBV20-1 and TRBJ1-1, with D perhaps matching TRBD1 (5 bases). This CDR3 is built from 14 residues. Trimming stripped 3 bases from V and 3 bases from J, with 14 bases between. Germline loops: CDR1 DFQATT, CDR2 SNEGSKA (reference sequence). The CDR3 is CSASSGATYTEAFF. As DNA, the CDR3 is TGCAGTGCTAGTTCCGGGGCGACGTACACTGAAGCTTTCTTT.

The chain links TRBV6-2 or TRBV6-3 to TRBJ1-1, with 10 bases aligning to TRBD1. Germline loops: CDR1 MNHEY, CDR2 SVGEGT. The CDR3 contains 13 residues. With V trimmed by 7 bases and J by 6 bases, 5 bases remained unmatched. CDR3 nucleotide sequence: TGTGCCAGCATGACAGGGGGCTACGCTGAAGCTTTCTTT. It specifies CASMTGGYAEAFF.

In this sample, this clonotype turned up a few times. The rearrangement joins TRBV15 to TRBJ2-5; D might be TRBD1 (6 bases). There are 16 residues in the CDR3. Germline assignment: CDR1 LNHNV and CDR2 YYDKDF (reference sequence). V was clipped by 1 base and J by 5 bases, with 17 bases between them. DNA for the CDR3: TGTGCCACCAGCAGAGCTCAGGGGTCGGGGAGCGAGACCCAGTACTTC. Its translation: CATSRAQGSGSETQYF. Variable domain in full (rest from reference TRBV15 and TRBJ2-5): DAMVIQNPRYQVTQFGKPVTLSCSQTLNHNVMYWYQQKSSQAPKLLFHYYDKDFNNEADTPDNFQSRRPNTSFCFLDIRSPGLGDTAMYLCATSRAQGSGSETQYFGPGTRLLVL.

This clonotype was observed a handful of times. The chain's CDR3 is CASSPPSGKDGYGYTF. CDR3 nucleotides: TGTGCCAGCTCACCACCCTCAGGGAAGGATGGCTATGGCTACACCTTC. The chain has TRBV18 and TRBJ1-2, with D possibly TRBD1 on 5 matching bases. The CDR3 sequence is 16 residues long. The V and J ends lost 0 bases and 4 bases respectively, with 15 bases between them. Germline V CDR1 and CDR2: KGHSH, LQKENI.

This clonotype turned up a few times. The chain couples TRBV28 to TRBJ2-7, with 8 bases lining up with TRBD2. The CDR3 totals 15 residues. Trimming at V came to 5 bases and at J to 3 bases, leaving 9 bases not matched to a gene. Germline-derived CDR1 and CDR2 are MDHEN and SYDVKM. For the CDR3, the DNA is TGTGCCAGCAGTACCACCGGGACTAGAGTCTACGAGCAGTACTTC. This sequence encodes CASSTTGTRVYEQYF.

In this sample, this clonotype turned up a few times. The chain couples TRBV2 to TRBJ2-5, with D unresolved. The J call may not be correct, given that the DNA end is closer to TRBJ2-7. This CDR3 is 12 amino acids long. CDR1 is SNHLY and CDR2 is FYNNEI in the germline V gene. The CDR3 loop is CASSDTSYEQYF. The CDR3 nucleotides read TGTGCCAGCAGTGACACGTCGTACGAGCAGTACTTC.

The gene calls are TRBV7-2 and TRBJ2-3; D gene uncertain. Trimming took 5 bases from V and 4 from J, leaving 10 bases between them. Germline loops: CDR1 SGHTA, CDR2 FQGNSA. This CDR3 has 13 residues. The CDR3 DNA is TGTGCCAGCAGCAAAGATCCCGCAGATACGCAGTATTTT. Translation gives CASSKDPADTQYF.